These T cell receptor beta chains were read from a single sample in a study of T cell changes during pregnancy in multiple sclerosis. TCRdb's copy holds only in-frame clones and misses some; the assay was immunoSEQ multiplex PCR. The table lists about 70,000 clones, around 94% of them singletons, with approximately 0.63% in the top ten. The material sequenced was peripheral blood, taken in the third trimester of pregnancy. The receptor set was obtained from a female donor with multiple sclerosis, enrolled in a pregnancy study. The CDR3 runs from the conserved cysteine through the conserved F or W. The order of the fields is clone size, J gene, V gene, D gene, CDR3 DNA, CDR3 protein. D genes are given only for firm matches. The size of a clone is reported for some rows only, either as once, few or many, or as a class for expanded clones.

clone_size: NA; j_call: TRBJ2-5; v_call: TRBV9; d_call: NA; cdr3_nt: TGTGCCAGCAGCGTAGGGAATAGCTTGAGGTACCAAGAGACCCAGTACTTC; cdr3_aa: CASSVGNSLRYQETQYF
clone_size: NA; j_call: TRBJ1-1; v_call: TRBV2; d_call: NA; cdr3_nt: TGTGCCAGCAGTGGGGCAGCAATGAACACTGAAGCTTTCTTT; cdr3_aa: CASSGAAMNTEAFF
clone_size: NA; j_call: TRBJ2-1; v_call: TRBV19; d_call: TRBD1; cdr3_nt: TGTGCCAGTAGTGACGACAGGGGAAAGGGCAATGAGCAGTTCTTC; cdr3_aa: CASSDDRGKGNEQFF
clone_size: NA; j_call: TRBJ2-7; v_call: TRBV6-5; d_call: NA; cdr3_nt: TGTGCCAGCAGTTACGGGGGGATGAGGTACGAGCAGTACTTC; cdr3_aa: CASSYGGMRYEQYF
clone_size: once; j_call: TRBJ1-2; v_call: TRBV9; d_call: NA; cdr3_nt: TGTGCCAGCAGCGCTTCAGGGGCCCCCAACTATGGCTACACCTTC; cdr3_aa: CASSASGAPNYGYTF
clone_size: NA; j_call: TRBJ2-1; v_call: TRBV2; d_call: TRBD2; cdr3_nt: TGTGCCAGCAGCCTAGCGGGGAATAATGAGCAGTTCTTC; cdr3_aa: CASSLAGNNEQFF
clone_size: NA; j_call: TRBJ2-1; v_call: TRBV6-5; d_call: TRBD1; cdr3_nt: TGTGCCAGCAGAGGAAACCGGGACAGGAGGAATGAGCAGTTCTTC; cdr3_aa: CASRGNRDRRNEQFF
clone_size: NA; j_call: TRBJ1-1; v_call: TRBV7-3; d_call: TRBD1; cdr3_nt: TGTGCCAGCAGCCGACAGGGCGGCACTGAAGCTTTCTTT; cdr3_aa: CASSRQGGTEAFF
clone_size: NA; j_call: TRBJ2-5; v_call: TRBV21-1; d_call: NA; cdr3_nt: TGTGCCAGCAGCAAACGTAGGCAGGGTAAGACCCAGTACTTC; cdr3_aa: CASSKRRQGKTQYF
clone_size: NA; j_call: TRBJ1-1; v_call: TRBV27; d_call: TRBD1; cdr3_nt: TGTGCCAGCAGTTTTAGAGGGGGCAGGGAAGCTTTCTTT; cdr3_aa: CASSFRGGREAFF
clone_size: NA; j_call: TRBJ2-3; v_call: TRBV19; d_call: NA; cdr3_nt: TGTGCCAGTAACCCCACCCCCTGGCGCACAGATACGCAGTATTTT; cdr3_aa: CASNPTPWRTDTQYF
clone_size: NA; j_call: TRBJ1-3; v_call: TRBV9; d_call: NA; cdr3_nt: TGTGCCAGCAGCCTAGACGGGATCTCTGGAAACACCATATATTTT; cdr3_aa: CASSLDGISGNTIYF
clone_size: NA; j_call: TRBJ2-4; v_call: TRBV7-2; d_call: TRBD2; cdr3_nt: TGTGCCAGCAGAGTAGCGGGGTGGGACATTCAGTACTTC; cdr3_aa: CASRVAGWDIQYF
clone_size: NA; j_call: TRBJ1-2; v_call: TRBV30; d_call: NA; cdr3_nt: TGTGCCTGGATGGGGGGTAGCTATGGCTACACCTTC; cdr3_aa: CAWMGGSYGYTF
clone_size: NA; j_call: TRBJ1-4; v_call: TRBV2; d_call: TRBD1; cdr3_nt: TGTGCCAGCAGTTGGGACAGGGGAAGTGAAAAACTGTTTTTT; cdr3_aa: CASSWDRGSEKLFF
clone_size: NA; j_call: TRBJ2-5; v_call: TRBV23-1; d_call: TRBD1; cdr3_nt: TGCGCCAGCAGTCCGTACTACAGGGGGCGGCCAGAGACCCAGTACTTC; cdr3_aa: CASSPYYRGRPETQYF
clone_size: NA; j_call: TRBJ2-3; v_call: TRBV5-4; d_call: NA; cdr3_nt: TGTGCCAGCAGCTTTAACACAGATACGCAGTATTTT; cdr3_aa: CASSFNTDTQYF
clone_size: NA; j_call: TRBJ1-5; v_call: TRBV21-1; d_call: NA; cdr3_nt: TGTGCCAGCAGCAAAAGTTTAGGAGGGGAGCATAGCAATCAGCCCCAGCATTTT; cdr3_aa: CASSKSLGGEHSNQPQHF
clone_size: NA; j_call: TRBJ2-3; v_call: TRBV6-4; d_call: NA; cdr3_nt: TGTGCCAGCAGTTCCTCGGGCACAGATACGCAGTATTTT; cdr3_aa: CASSSSGTDTQYF
clone_size: NA; j_call: TRBJ2-7; v_call: TRBV6-5; d_call: TRBD1; cdr3_nt: TGTGCCAGCAGGAGGACAGGGGGCAGGGAGCAGTACTTC; cdr3_aa: CASRRTGGREQYF
clone_size: NA; j_call: TRBJ1-1; v_call: TRBV5-4; d_call: NA; cdr3_nt: TGTGCCAGCCAAGGAGGGAACACTGAAGCTTTCTTT; cdr3_aa: CASQGGNTEAFF
clone_size: NA; j_call: TRBJ1-1; v_call: TRBV4-1; d_call: TRBD1; cdr3_nt: TGCGCCAGCAGCCAAGGTTGGGCAGGGGGCACTGAAGCTTTCTTT; cdr3_aa: CASSQGWAGGTEAFF
clone_size: NA; j_call: TRBJ1-1; v_call: TRBV19; d_call: NA; cdr3_nt: TGTGCCAGTAGTTCAAGCGGGAACACTGAAGCTTTCTTT; cdr3_aa: CASSSSGNTEAFF
clone_size: few; j_call: TRBJ2-1; v_call: TRBV9; d_call: NA; cdr3_nt: TGTGCCAGCAGCCCCGGTGCTAGGGGCGATGAGCAGTTCTTC; cdr3_aa: CASSPGARGDEQFF
clone_size: NA; j_call: TRBJ2-7; v_call: TRBV9; d_call: TRBD1; cdr3_nt: TGTGCCAGCAGCGGGACAGGGGGTTCCTACGAGCAGTACTTC; cdr3_aa: CASSGTGGSYEQYF
clone_size: NA; j_call: TRBJ2-1; v_call: TRBV7-2; d_call: TRBD2; cdr3_nt: TGTGCCAGCAGCTTACCGGCGGGGGGAAACAATGAGCAGTTCTTC; cdr3_aa: CASSLPAGGNNEQFF
clone_size: NA; j_call: TRBJ2-3; v_call: TRBV7-9; d_call: NA; cdr3_nt: TGTGCCAGCAGCGCAACTAGCACAGATACGCAGTATTTT; cdr3_aa: CASSATSTDTQYF